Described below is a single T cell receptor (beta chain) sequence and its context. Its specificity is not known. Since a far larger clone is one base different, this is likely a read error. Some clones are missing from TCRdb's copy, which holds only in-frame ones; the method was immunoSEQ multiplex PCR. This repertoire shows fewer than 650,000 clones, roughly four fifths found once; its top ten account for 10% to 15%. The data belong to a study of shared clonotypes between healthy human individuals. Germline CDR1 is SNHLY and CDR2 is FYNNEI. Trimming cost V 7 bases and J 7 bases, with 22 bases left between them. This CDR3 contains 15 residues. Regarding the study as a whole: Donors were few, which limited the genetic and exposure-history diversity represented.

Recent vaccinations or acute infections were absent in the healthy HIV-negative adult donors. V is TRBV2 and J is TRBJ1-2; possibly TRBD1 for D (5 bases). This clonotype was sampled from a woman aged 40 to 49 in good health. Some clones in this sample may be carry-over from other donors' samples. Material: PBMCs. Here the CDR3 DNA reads TGTGCCAGCACGCCGGGGCAGAGCTCCCTAGGTGGCTACACCTTC. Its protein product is CASTPGQSSLGGYTF.